A selection of T cell receptor beta chains follows, all from one sample in a study of response to subunit inactivated influenza vaccine. TCRdb independently ran MiXCR on the RT-PCR reads; one entry per CDR3 protein. The table lists around 320,000 distinct CDR3 sequences, around 22% of them singletons. The sample consisted of PBMCs from blood, taken 21 months after vaccination. These receptors all come from a man between 50 and 70 years old who received an inactivated influenza vaccine. The CDR3 runs from the conserved cysteine through the conserved F or W. The D gene is left open where the match is weak. Only some rows state a clone size, as once, few, many or a class for expanded clones.

j_call d_call clone_size v_call cdr3_aa cdr3_nt
TRBJ2-1 TRBD2 once TRBV20-1 CSAHTLADSYNEQFF TGCAGTGCGCATACCCTAGCGGACTCCTACAATGAGCAGTTCTTC
TRBJ1-1 - many TRBV15 CATSRMGGTEAFF TGTGCCACCAGCAGGATGGGGGGGACTGAAGCTTTCTTT
TRBJ1-5 - - TRBV15 CTTSHNQPQHF TGTACCACCAGCCATAATCAGCCCCAGCATTTT
TRBJ1-4 - few TRBV2 CASKGANEKLFF TGTGCCAGCAAGGGGGCTAATGAAAAACTGTTTTTT
TRBJ2-3 TRBD2 few TRBV7-9 CASSLMDGTSVTDTQYF TGTGCCAGCAGCTTAATGGACGGGACTAGCGTCACAGATACGCAGTATTTT
TRBJ1-2 - many TRBV5-5 CASSLAGTYGYTF TGTGCCAGCAGCTTGGCCGGAACCTATGGCTACACCTTC
TRBJ2-7 - - TRBV27 CASSLTPVSGYEQYF TGTGCCAGCAGTTTAACTCCGGTAAGCGGGTACGAGCAGTACTTC
TRBJ1-4 TRBD1 - TRBV28 CASSRGQSEKLFF TGTGCCAGCTCCAGGGGGCAATCTGAAAAACTGTTTTTT
TRBJ2-4 - once TRBV20-1 CSASGTSQLAKNIQYF TGCAGTGCTTCCGGGACTTCTCAACTAGCCAAAAACATTCAGTACTTC
TRBJ2-3 - few TRBV12-3/TRBV12-4 CATLAVNTDTQYF TGTGCCACCTTAGCGGTCAACACAGATACGCAGTATTTT
TRBJ2-1 - - TRBV20-1 CSARGGPNEQFF TGCAGTGCTAGGGGGGGACCCAATGAGCAGTTCTTC
TRBJ1-2 TRBD1 - TRBV5-8 CASTLMGQGRYGYTF TGTGCCAGCACGTTAATGGGACAGGGAAGATATGGCTACACCTTC
TRBJ1-2 TRBD1 - TRBV7-2 CASSQGQGLDGYTF TGTGCCAGCAGCCAAGGACAGGGGCTTGATGGCTACACCTTC
TRBJ1-2 TRBD1 - TRBV27 CASSPQGTGTTNYGYTF TGTGCCAGCAGTCCCCAGGGGACAGGGACTACTAACTATGGCTACACCTTC
TRBJ1-5 - - TRBV7-2 CASSLLGTAYQPQHF TGTGCCAGCAGCTTACTGGGAACGGCGTATCAGCCCCAGCATTTT
TRBJ2-2 - - TRBV12-3/TRBV12-4 CASSLYGRSGELFF TGTGCCAGCAGTTTATACGGGAGATCCGGGGAGCTGTTTTTT
TRBJ1-2 - - TRBV15 CATNDGSPPYGYTF TGTGCCACCAATGATGGTTCGCCCCCATATGGCTACACCTTC
TRBJ1-1 TRBD1 few TRBV12-3/TRBV12-4 CASNTSRDRVGWDTEAFF TGTGCCAGCAACACGTCCCGGGACAGGGTCGGATGGGACACTGAAGCTTTCTTT
TRBJ1-2 - few TRBV5-1 CASSLEAIGAANGYTF TGCGCCAGCAGCTTGGAGGCCATAGGGGCGGCGAATGGCTACACCTTC
TRBJ2-7 - few TRBV4-2 CASSQDLDPAVYEQYF TGTGCCAGCAGCCAAGATCTTGACCCCGCGGTCTACGAGCAGTACTTC
TRBJ2-3 TRBD2 - TRBV5-6 CASSIAGGADTQYF TGTGCCAGCAGCATAGCGGGAGGTGCAGATACGCAGTATTTT
TRBJ2-1 - - TRBV18 CASSPMTVGNEQFF TGTGCCAGCTCACCAATGACGGTGGGGAATGAGCAGTTCTTC
TRBJ2-1 - - TRBV6-2/TRBV6-3 CASSYSVDYNEQFF TGTGCCAGCAGTTACTCAGTAGACTACAATGAGCAGTTCTTC
TRBJ2-2 TRBD1 few TRBV5-6 CASSLWGTAIVGELFF TGTGCCAGCAGCTTGTGGGGGACAGCAATCGTCGGGGAGCTGTTTTTT
TRBJ1-5 - few TRBV12-3/TRBV12-4 CASAQTPSNQPQHF TGTGCCAGCGCCCAGACCCCTAGCAATCAGCCCCAGCATTTT
TRBJ1-4 TRBD1 - TRBV28 CASSLYRGAEKLFF TGTGCCAGCAGTTTGTACAGGGGAGCAGAAAAACTGTTTTTT
TRBJ1-1 TRBD1 many TRBV5-6 CASSLYRGDTEAFF TGTGCCAGCAGCCTCTACAGGGGGGACACTGAAGCTTTCTTT
TRBJ2-3 - - TRBV4-3 CASSQTGSDSDTQYF TGCGCCAGCAGCCAAACGGGATCCGACTCAGATACGCAGTATTTT
TRBJ1-5 - - TRBV7-8 CASSGPGGNQPQHF TGTGCCAGCAGCGGCCCGGGGGGGAATCAGCCCCAGCATTTT
TRBJ2-1 - few TRBV4-2 CASSQESGGIYNEQFF TGTGCCAGCAGCCAAGAATCGGGGGGCATCTACAATGAGCAGTTCTTC